The clone carrying this TCR beta chain showed up just once. Its antigen remains unknown. Compared with germline, one end of the junction differs, possibly owing to a read error. The sample comes from a study of OX40 agonist ivuxolimab in advanced cancers. Germline V gene sequence: CDR1 SSHAT, CDR2 FNYEAQ (reference sequence). The length of the CDR3 is 15 residues. Whole-study findings and limits: Both blood CD4+ and CD8+ T cells showed clonal growth by week 6 at 0.1 to 3.0 mg/kg. Researchers did not establish what antigens the expanded peripheral T cells target.

Sequenced by immunoSEQ multiplex PCR; TCRdb stores in-frame clones only, minus some. In the table there are 75,000 to 100,000 clones, around nine tenths of which are singletons. This specimen consisted of CD4+ or CD8+ T cells sorted from blood, obtained in a trial of the OX40 agonist ivuxolimab. The TCR sequence derives from an adult with an advanced solid tumor such as melanoma, head and neck, liver or kidney cancer. This chain joins TRBV7-7 and TRBJ2-1; 12 bases are shared with TRBD2. CDR3 bases: TGTGCTAGCAGCCTCGGACTAGCGGGATCCGGTGAGCAGTTCTTC. Translated: CASSLGLAGSGEQFF.